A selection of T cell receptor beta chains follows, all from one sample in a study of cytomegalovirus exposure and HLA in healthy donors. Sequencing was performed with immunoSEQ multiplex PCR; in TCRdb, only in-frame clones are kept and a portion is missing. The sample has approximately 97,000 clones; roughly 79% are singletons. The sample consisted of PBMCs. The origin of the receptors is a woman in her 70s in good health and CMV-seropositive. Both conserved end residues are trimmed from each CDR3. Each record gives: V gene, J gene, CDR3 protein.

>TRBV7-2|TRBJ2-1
ASRGGSEGESYNEQF
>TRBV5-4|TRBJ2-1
ASSLNSGSYNEQF
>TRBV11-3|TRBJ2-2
ASSKLRSTGELF
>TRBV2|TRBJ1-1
ASSWDKNTEAF
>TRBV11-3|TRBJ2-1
ASSPCEASGTLSSYNEQF
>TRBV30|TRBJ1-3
AWGTSGNTIY
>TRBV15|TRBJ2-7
ATSRDTRGGGYEQY
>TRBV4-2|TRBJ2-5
ASSQDWASGSGETQY
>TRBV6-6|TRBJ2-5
ASSSAGLETQY
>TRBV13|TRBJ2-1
ASSLGDRGSNEQF
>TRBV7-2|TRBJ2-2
ASSLMGQSVTGELF
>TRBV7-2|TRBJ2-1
ASSLDRARPNEQF
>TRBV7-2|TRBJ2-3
ASSRTAAGTQY
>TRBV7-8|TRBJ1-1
ASSLMGQGTAEAF
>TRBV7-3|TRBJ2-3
ASSRDSEEADTQY
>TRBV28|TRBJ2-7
ASRLQDYEQY
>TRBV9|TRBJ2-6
ASSATVSGANVLT
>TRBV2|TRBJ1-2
ASSEMGGVGGYT
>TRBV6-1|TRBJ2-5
ASLKTALQETQY
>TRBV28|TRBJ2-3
ASSSWTSGTSTDTQY
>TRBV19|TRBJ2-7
ASKKGSSYEQY
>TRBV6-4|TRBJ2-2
ASSVFATVNTGELF
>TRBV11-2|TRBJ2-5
ASSPVTSGQETQY
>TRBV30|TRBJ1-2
AWSHIRVGYGYT
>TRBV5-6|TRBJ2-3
ASSFRTSGSSDTQY
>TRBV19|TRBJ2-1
ASSTGNYNEQF
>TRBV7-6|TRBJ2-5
ASSSLPAGGPQETQY
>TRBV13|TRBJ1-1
ASSRWGRNTEAF
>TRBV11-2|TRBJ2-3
ASSHGGPTDTQY
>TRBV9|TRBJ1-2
ASSQTRDSYGYT
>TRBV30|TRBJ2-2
AWSVLFSWGGRQGTGELF
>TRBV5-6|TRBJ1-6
ASSLTGGSSNSPLH
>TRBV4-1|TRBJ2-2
ASGPGQGKTGELF
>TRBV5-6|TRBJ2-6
ASSYTGAGANVLT
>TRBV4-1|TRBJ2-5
ASSPGGAGGKETQY
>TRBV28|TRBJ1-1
ASSKPGQGFILAF
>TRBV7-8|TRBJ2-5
ASSLGSGTGTQY
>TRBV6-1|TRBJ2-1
ASSVSLRGTSGRAYNEQF
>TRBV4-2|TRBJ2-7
ASSRAGVRLAGDREQY
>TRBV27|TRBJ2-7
ASSLGLTGAYEQY
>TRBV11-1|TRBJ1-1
ASSDRQGRAEAF
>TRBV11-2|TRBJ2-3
ASSLGHGWADTQY
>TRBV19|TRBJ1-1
ASSALRVSSSSEAF
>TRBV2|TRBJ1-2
ASLTGFIESYT
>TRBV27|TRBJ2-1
ASSLRRDREANEQF
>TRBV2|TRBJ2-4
ASTAGALGDIQY
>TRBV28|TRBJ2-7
ASSSVDRVAKQY